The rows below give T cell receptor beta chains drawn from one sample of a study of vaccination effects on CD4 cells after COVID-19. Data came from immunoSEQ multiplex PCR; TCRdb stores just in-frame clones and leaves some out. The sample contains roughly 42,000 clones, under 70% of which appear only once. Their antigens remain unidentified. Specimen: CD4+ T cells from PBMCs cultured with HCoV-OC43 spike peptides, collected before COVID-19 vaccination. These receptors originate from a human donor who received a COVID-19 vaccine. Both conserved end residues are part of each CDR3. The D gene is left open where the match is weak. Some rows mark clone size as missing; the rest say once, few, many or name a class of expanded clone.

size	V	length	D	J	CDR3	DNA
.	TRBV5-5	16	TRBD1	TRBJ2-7	CASSSLIGTGGYEQYF	TGTGCCAGCAGCTCGTTGATAGGGACAGGGGGCTACGAGCAGTACTTC
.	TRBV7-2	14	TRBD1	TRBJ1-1	CASSSPSTGGWAFF	TGTGCCAGCAGCTCGCCATCGACAGGGGGGTGGGCTTTCTTT
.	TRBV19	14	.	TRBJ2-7	CASSNPGITYEQYF	TGTGCCAGTAGTAACCCTGGGATCACCTACGAGCAGTACTTC
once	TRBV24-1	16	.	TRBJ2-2	CATSDSWGTNTGELFF	TGTGCCACCAGTGATTCGTGGGGAACGAACACCGGGGAGCTGTTTTTT
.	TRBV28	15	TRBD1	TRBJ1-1	CASRSAGTGHTEAFF	TGTGCCAGCAGGAGCGCCGGGACAGGGCACACTGAAGCTTTCTTT
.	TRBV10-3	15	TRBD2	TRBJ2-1	CAISGTSGRWDEQFF	TGTGCCATCAGCGGGACTAGCGGGAGGTGGGATGAGCAGTTCTTC
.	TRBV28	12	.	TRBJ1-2	CASSQSLDGYTF	TGTGCCAGCAGCCAATCTCTTGATGGCTACACCTTC
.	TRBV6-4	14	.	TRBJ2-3	CASWRGLSTDTQYF	TGTGCCAGCTGGAGGGGGCTGAGCACAGATACGCAGTATTTT
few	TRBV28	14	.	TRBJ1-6	CASSFSSNNSPLHF	TGTGCCAGCAGTTTTTCCAGCAATAATTCACCCCTCCACTTT
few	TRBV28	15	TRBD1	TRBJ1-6	CASSLWAGGSSPLHF	TGTGCCAGCAGTTTATGGGCAGGGGGCTCATCACCCCTCCACTTT
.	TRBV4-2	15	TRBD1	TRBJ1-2	CASSQEGTAPYGYTF	TGTGCCAGCAGCCAAGAAGGGACAGCCCCCTATGGCTACACCTTC
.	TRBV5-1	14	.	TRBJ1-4	CASSFGGGGEKLFF	TGCGCCAGCAGCTTCGGCGGGGGTGGCGAAAAACTGTTTTTT
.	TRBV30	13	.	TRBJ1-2	CAWRALGGYGYTF	TGTGCCTGGAGGGCATTAGGGGGGTATGGCTACACCTTC
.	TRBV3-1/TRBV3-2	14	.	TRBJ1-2	CASSQEKGYYGYTF	TGTGCCAGCAGCCAAGAAAAGGGCTACTATGGCTACACCTTC